Included here is one T cell receptor (beta chain) sequence, with context. The antigen remains unidentified. The V gene's germline CDR1 is SGHRS and CDR2 YFSETQ. Between the trimmed V and J ends, which lost 5 bases and 3 bases, there was a span of 14 bases. This CDR3 spans 15 amino acids. In the PCR, 60 Vbeta and 13 Jbeta primers were used. Original data processing: In a later analysis, roughly 86 million unique TCR beta chains included roughly 11 million shared by two or more donors. Some clones are missing from TCRdb's copy, which holds only in-frame ones; the method was immunoSEQ multiplex PCR. V, J and clone size were drawn from that table, and D and trimming were deduced from the DNA. Reported are 150,000 to 250,000 clones; the ten largest clones contain roughly 0.7%. The entry originates in a study of cytomegalovirus exposure and HLA in healthy donors. Regarding the study as a whole: Later work showed greater clonal expansion in HLA-associated TCR beta chains than in equally common others.

Specimen: PBMCs. The sequence came from a boy aged 5 to 17 in good health and CMV-seronegative. V gene TRBV5-1 combines with J gene TRBJ2-2; maybe TRBD2 (6 bases). The CDR3 DNA reads TGCGCCAGCAGTAGGGGCTGGGGGGACACCGGGGAGCTGTTTTTT. Its translation is CASSRGWGDTGELFF.